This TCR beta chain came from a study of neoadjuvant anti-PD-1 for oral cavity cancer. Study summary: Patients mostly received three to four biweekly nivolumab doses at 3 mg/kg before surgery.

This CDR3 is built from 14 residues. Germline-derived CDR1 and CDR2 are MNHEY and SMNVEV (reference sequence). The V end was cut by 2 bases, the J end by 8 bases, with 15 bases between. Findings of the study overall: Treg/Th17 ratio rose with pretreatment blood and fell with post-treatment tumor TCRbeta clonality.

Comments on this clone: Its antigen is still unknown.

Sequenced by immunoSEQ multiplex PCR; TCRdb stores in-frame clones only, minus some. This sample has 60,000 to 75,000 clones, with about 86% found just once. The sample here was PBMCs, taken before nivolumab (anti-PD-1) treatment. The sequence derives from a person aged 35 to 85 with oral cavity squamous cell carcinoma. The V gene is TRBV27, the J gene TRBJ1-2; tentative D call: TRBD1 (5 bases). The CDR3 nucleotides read TGTGCCAGCAGTTTAAACCCCAGGGAAAGGGGCTACACCTTC. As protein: CASSLNPRERGYTF.